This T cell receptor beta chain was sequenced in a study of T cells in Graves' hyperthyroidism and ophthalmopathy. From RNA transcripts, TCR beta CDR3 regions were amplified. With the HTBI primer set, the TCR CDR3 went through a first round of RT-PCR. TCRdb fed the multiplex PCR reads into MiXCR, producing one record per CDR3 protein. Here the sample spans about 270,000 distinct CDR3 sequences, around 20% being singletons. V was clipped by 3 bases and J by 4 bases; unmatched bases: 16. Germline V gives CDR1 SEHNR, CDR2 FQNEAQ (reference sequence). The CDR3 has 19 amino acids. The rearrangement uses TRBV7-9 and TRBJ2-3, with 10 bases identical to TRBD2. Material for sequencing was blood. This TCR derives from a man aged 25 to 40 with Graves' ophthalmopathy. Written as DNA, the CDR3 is TGTGCCAGCAGCTTCGGACCCGAAATTAGCGGGAGGTATTCAGATACGCAGTATTTT. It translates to CASSFGPEISGRYSDTQYF.